The rows below give T cell receptor beta chains drawn from one sample of a study of cytomegalovirus exposure and HLA in healthy donors. Clones were read by immunoSEQ multiplex PCR, and TCRdb kept only the in-frame ones, dropping some. Counted here are tens of thousands of clones, just over 90% occurring once; the ten biggest clones make up under 6.5%. Source material: PBMCs. All receptors come from a young woman in good health and CMV-seronegative. Both conserved end residues are part of each CDR3. The D gene is left open where the match is weak. Some rows mark clone size as missing; the rest say once, few, many or name a class of expanded clone.

v_call: TRBV6-5; cdr3_length: 12; j_call: TRBJ1-1; d_call: .; clone_size: .; cdr3_nt: TGTGCCAGCAGTTACTCTGAGGGCCTAGCTTTCTTT; cdr3_aa: CASSYSEGLAFF
v_call: TRBV6-5; cdr3_length: 13; j_call: TRBJ1-1; d_call: TRBD1; clone_size: .; cdr3_nt: TGTGCCAGCAGTCCAACAGGGGCCCGCGGGGCTTTCTTT; cdr3_aa: CASSPTGARGAFF
v_call: TRBV29-1; cdr3_length: 13; j_call: TRBJ1-1; d_call: .; clone_size: once; cdr3_nt: TGCAGCGTTGAGGGGAGAAGAGACACTGAAGCTTTCTTT; cdr3_aa: CSVEGRRDTEAFF
v_call: TRBV12-5; cdr3_length: 15; j_call: TRBJ2-4; d_call: TRBD2; clone_size: .; cdr3_nt: TGTGCTAGTGGTTCGCGGGAGGGGGCCAAAAACATTCAGTACTTC; cdr3_aa: CASGSREGAKNIQYF
v_call: TRBV27; cdr3_length: 17; j_call: TRBJ2-1; d_call: TRBD2; clone_size: .; cdr3_nt: TGTGCCAGCACACTAGCGGGGGGCACGCAAGTCTACAATGAGCAGTTCTTC; cdr3_aa: CASTLAGGTQVYNEQFF
v_call: TRBV7-2; cdr3_length: 14; j_call: TRBJ1-2; d_call: .; clone_size: .; cdr3_nt: TGTGCCAGCAGCGAGACGGGTGCTAACTATGGCTACACCTTC; cdr3_aa: CASSETGANYGYTF
v_call: TRBV2; cdr3_length: 14; j_call: TRBJ2-3; d_call: TRBD2; clone_size: .; cdr3_nt: TGTGCCAGCGCCCGACTAGCGAGCACAGATACGCAGTATTTT; cdr3_aa: CASARLASTDTQYF
v_call: TRBV2; cdr3_length: 14; j_call: TRBJ1-4; d_call: TRBD1; clone_size: .; cdr3_nt: TGTGCCAGCAGGGACAGGGCGAGGTCTGAAAAACTGTTTTTT; cdr3_aa: CASRDRARSEKLFF
v_call: TRBV6-5; cdr3_length: 13; j_call: TRBJ2-1; d_call: TRBD2; clone_size: .; cdr3_nt: TGTGCCAGCAAACTAGCGAACTACAATGAGCAGTTCTTC; cdr3_aa: CASKLANYNEQFF
v_call: TRBV9; cdr3_length: 14; j_call: TRBJ2-3; d_call: .; clone_size: .; cdr3_nt: TGTGCCAGCAGCGTCCTGGACATCTCAGATACGCAGTATTTT; cdr3_aa: CASSVLDISDTQYF
v_call: TRBV29-1; cdr3_length: 13; j_call: TRBJ1-1; d_call: TRBD1; clone_size: .; cdr3_nt: TGCAGCGTAGGGGACAGGGGATACACTGAAGCTTTCTTT; cdr3_aa: CSVGDRGYTEAFF
v_call: TRBV25-1; cdr3_length: 15; j_call: TRBJ2-3; d_call: .; clone_size: .; cdr3_nt: TGTGCCAGCAGTGACCTCCCCGGACGGGAATATACGCAGTATTTT; cdr3_aa: CASSDLPGREYTQYF
v_call: TRBV11-2; cdr3_length: 15; j_call: TRBJ1-1; d_call: TRBD1; clone_size: .; cdr3_nt: TGTGCCAGCAGCCCCGGGACAGCGATGAACACTGAAGCTTTCTTT; cdr3_aa: CASSPGTAMNTEAFF
v_call: TRBV6-5; cdr3_length: 14; j_call: TRBJ1-5; d_call: TRBD1; clone_size: few; cdr3_nt: TGTGCCAGCAGTGCAGGGACAGACCATCAGCCCCAGCATTTT; cdr3_aa: CASSAGTDHQPQHF
v_call: TRBV7-9; cdr3_length: 15; j_call: TRBJ1-6; d_call: TRBD1; clone_size: .; cdr3_nt: TGTGCCAGCAGCCAGGGGGACACGGGTTTTTCACCCCTCCACTTT; cdr3_aa: CASSQGDTGFSPLHF
v_call: TRBV13; cdr3_length: 14; j_call: TRBJ1-2; d_call: .; clone_size: .; cdr3_nt: TGTGCCAGCAGCCCACGGTCTGGGCCCCCTGGCTACACCTTC; cdr3_aa: CASSPRSGPPGYTF
v_call: TRBV5-4; cdr3_length: 15; j_call: TRBJ2-2; d_call: TRBD1; clone_size: .; cdr3_nt: TGTGCCAGCAGCCCAGACAGGGGGCAGTACGGGGAGCTGTTTTTT; cdr3_aa: CASSPDRGQYGELFF
v_call: TRBV2; cdr3_length: 15; j_call: TRBJ1-5; d_call: .; clone_size: .; cdr3_nt: TGTGCCAGCAGTGACCAAGGTCGGGGCAATCAGCCCCAGCATTTT; cdr3_aa: CASSDQGRGNQPQHF
v_call: TRBV19; cdr3_length: 13; j_call: TRBJ2-5; d_call: .; clone_size: .; cdr3_nt: TGTGCCAGTAGTACTAGAGTCGGGGAGACCCAGTACTTC; cdr3_aa: CASSTRVGETQYF
v_call: TRBV6-5; cdr3_length: 12; j_call: TRBJ1-1; d_call: .; clone_size: .; cdr3_nt: TGTGCCAGCAGTTACGGGAGAACTGAAGCTTTCTTT; cdr3_aa: CASSYGRTEAFF
v_call: TRBV5-1; cdr3_length: 19; j_call: TRBJ2-7; d_call: TRBD1; clone_size: .; cdr3_nt: TGCGCCAGCAGCTTGGTAGGTAAAGGTGGCGGGACAGGGCGAGACGAGCAGTACTTC; cdr3_aa: CASSLVGKGGGTGRDEQYF
v_call: TRBV5-4; cdr3_length: 14; j_call: TRBJ1-2; d_call: TRBD1; clone_size: .; cdr3_nt: TGTGCCAGCAGCTCGGGGGACAGGTACGGTGGCTACACCTTC; cdr3_aa: CASSSGDRYGGYTF
v_call: TRBV19; cdr3_length: 13; j_call: TRBJ2-1; d_call: TRBD2; clone_size: once; cdr3_nt: TGTGCCACTCATACGGGGGGAAGGGGTGAGCAGTTCTTC; cdr3_aa: CATHTGGRGEQFF
v_call: TRBV27; cdr3_length: 13; j_call: TRBJ2-6; d_call: .; clone_size: once; cdr3_nt: TGTGCCACCAAGAGCTCTGGGGCCAACGTCCTGACTTTC; cdr3_aa: CATKSSGANVLTF
v_call: TRBV29-1; cdr3_length: 13; j_call: TRBJ1-4; d_call: .; clone_size: once; cdr3_nt: TGCAGCGAGTACAGGGTTAGGGATGAAAAACTGTTTTTT; cdr3_aa: CSEYRVRDEKLFF
v_call: TRBV19; cdr3_length: 17; j_call: TRBJ2-5; d_call: .; clone_size: .; cdr3_nt: TGTGCCAGTAGTATCGATGAAAGGCATCAGAGGGTGGAGACCCAGTACTTC; cdr3_aa: CASSIDERHQRVETQYF
v_call: TRBV27; cdr3_length: 15; j_call: TRBJ2-1; d_call: TRBD2; clone_size: .; cdr3_nt: TGTGCCAGCAGTCCCGAGCGGGAGGGCCACAATGAGCAGTTCTTC; cdr3_aa: CASSPEREGHNEQFF
v_call: TRBV5-1; cdr3_length: 15; j_call: TRBJ2-6; d_call: .; clone_size: .; cdr3_nt: TGCGCCAGCAGCTTAGAGGTTTCCGGGGCCAACGTCCTGACTTTC; cdr3_aa: CASSLEVSGANVLTF
v_call: TRBV5-6; cdr3_length: 14; j_call: TRBJ1-1; d_call: TRBD1; clone_size: once; cdr3_nt: TGTGCCAGCAGCGAGAGAGGGACAGGCTCTGAAGCTTTCTTT; cdr3_aa: CASSERGTGSEAFF
v_call: TRBV11-3; cdr3_length: 14; j_call: TRBJ2-3; d_call: TRBD1; clone_size: .; cdr3_nt: TGTGCCAGCAGCTTAGGGACAGGCGGAGATACGCAGTATTTT; cdr3_aa: CASSLGTGGDTQYF